This record concerns one TCR beta chain sequence. Germline V gene sequence: CDR1 MNHEY, CDR2 SVGAGI. This CDR3 has 16 amino acids. Each CDR3 protein gets one entry in TCRdb, which reprocessed the 5' RACE reads and gives no DNA. This sample lists approximately 150,000 distinct CDR3 sequences; its ten largest clones have 2.4%. The source of the sample is a study of monozygotic twins with inflammatory bowel disease. The sample comprised blood. The gene calls are TRBV6-5 and TRBJ2-2. This sequence was found in a human donor with ulcerative colitis or Crohn's disease, or a healthy co-twin of an affected twin (not recorded which). The CDR3 protein is CASSYSGRLNTGELFF.